This T cell receptor beta chain was observed in a study of breast tumors, draining lymph nodes, adjacent tissues. As concerns this clonotype: As yet, its antigen is unknown.

TCRdb passed the multiplex PCR reads through MiXCR, listing each CDR3 protein once. The repertoire holds approximately 130,000 distinct CDR3 sequences, with around 22% as singletons. Findings and limits, study-wide: Luminal-like breast cancer showed significantly higher tumor–nontumor repertoire similarity than basal-like. Tumor T cell lymph node origin was a supported hypothesis, not proven. Tumor TCR diversity was below lymph nodes but above nontumor tissue.

Axillary draining lymph nodes of breast cancer patients supplied the node samples. CDR1 and CDR2 (germline): MNHEY, SVGAGI. There are 14 residues in the CDR3. The ends were cut back, 6 bases at V and 1 base at J, with 12 bases in the middle. Source material: axillary lymph node tissue. The clonotype originates from a female donor with breast cancer. Some clones in this sample may be carry-over from other donors' samples. The chain is built from TRBV6-5 and TRBJ2-5, with D perhaps TRBD1 (6 bases). This chain's CDR3 is CASRISGAQETQYF. The CDR3 DNA sequence: TGTGCCAGCAGAATATCAGGGGCCCAAGAGACCCAGTACTTC.